Listed here are 22 T cell receptor beta chains from one sample, sequenced in a study of blood T cell repertoires in COVID-19. Assay: immunoSEQ multiplex PCR; the TCRdb copy retains only in-frame clones and omits some. Of approximately 230,000 clones in the sample, approximately 86% are singletons; the top ten hold 4% to 6%. Input material: peripheral blood. The receptors stem from a woman older than 75 with active or convalescent COVID-19.

The V gene is TRBV9, the J gene TRBJ1-5, with a possible D match to TRBD1 (6 bases). The length of the CDR3 is 14 residues. Trimming stripped 3 bases from V and 4 bases from J, with 11 bases between. CDR1 is SGDLS and CDR2 is YYNGEE in the germline V gene. The CDR3 nucleotides read TGTGCCAGCAGCGCGAATACAGGGAATCAGCCCCAGCATTTT. Translating gives CASSANTGNQPQHF.

This clone was observed a single time. This chain links TRBV3-1 (or the pseudogene TRBV3-2) with TRBJ1-1; D not certain. The CDR3 sequence is 14 residues long. Between the trimmed V and J ends, which lost 4 bases and 3 bases, there was a span of 12 bases. From germline, CDR1 is LGHDT and CDR2 YNNKEL (reference sequence). In nucleotides, the CDR3 is TGTGCCAGCAGCCCCCTGGGCAGCTACACTGAAGCTTTCTTT. This translates into CASSPLGSYTEAFF.

With respect to this clone: Its ends do not fully match the called genes, so a read error is possible. The chain joins TRBV27 to TRBJ2-6; 8 bases are a match to TRBD1. The CDR3 covers 12 residues. Germline loops: CDR1 MNHEY, CDR2 SMNVEV (reference sequence). The CDR3 loop reads CASSTGGNVLTF. Here the CDR3 DNA reads TGTGCCAGCAGTACAGGGGGCAACGTCCTGACTTTC. Supplemented by reference TRBV27 and TRBJ2-6, the full variable domain reads EAQVTQNPRYLITVTGKKLTVTCSQNMNHEYMSWYRQDPGLGLRQIYYSMNVEVTDKGDVPEGYKVSRKEKRNFPLILESPSPNQTSLYFCASSTGGNVLTFGAGSRLTVL.

This clone showed up many times. The chain employs TRBV2 and TRBJ1-5; 8 nucleotides align to TRBD1. With V trimmed by 6 bases and J by 10 bases, 14 bases remained unmatched. The CDR3 sequence is 15 residues long. In germline, CDR1 is SNHLY, CDR2 FYNNEI. CDR3 in DNA: TGTGCCAGCAGGACAACAGGGGGGGTCAATGATCCCCAGCATTTT. Translation gives CASRTTGGVNDPQHF.

This rearrangement joins TRBV11-2 to TRBJ1-3; D might be TRBD1 (6 bases). V was clipped by 5 bases and J by 0 bases, with 17 bases between them. This CDR3 has 17 amino acids. The germline CDR1 and CDR2 sequences are SGHAT and FQNNGV. CDR3 sequence reads: CASSLGRGRFSGNTIYF. CDR3 coding DNA: TGTGCCAGCAGCCTCGGGAGGGGGAGGTTCTCTGGAAACACCATATATTTT.

The J gene is TRBJ1-2, the V gene TRBV5-1, with TRBD1 matching over 8 bases. Looked up from germline, CDR1 is SGHRS and CDR2 is YFSETQ. The V gene end was trimmed by 0 bases and the J gene end by 1 base; junction bases not matched to a gene: 2. This CDR3 contains 15 residues. The DNA for the CDR3 is TGCGCCAGCAGCTTGGCGACAGGGGTTAACTATGGCTACACCTTC. It specifies CASSLATGVNYGYTF.

This clone was seen more than once but under ten times. This rearrangement joins TRBV4-1 to TRBJ1-5, with TRBD1 as a possible D gene (6 bases). Between the trimmed V and J ends, which lost 2 bases and 1 base, there was a span of 9 bases. Germline loops: CDR1 MGHRA, CDR2 YSYEKL. This CDR3 has 15 residues. This chain's CDR3 is CASSQPGQSNQPQHF. The CDR3 nucleotides are TGCGCCAGCAGCCAACCAGGACAGAGCAATCAGCCCCAGCATTTT.

The rearrangement links TRBV20-1 to TRBJ2-2; 8 nucleotides align to TRBD2. The CDR3 spans 16 residues. Trimming at V came to 3 bases and at J to 8 bases, leaving 14 bases not matched to a gene. Germline-derived CDR1 and CDR2 are DFQATT and SNEGSKA (reference sequence). Here the CDR3 reads CSASVGTRVDPGELFF. CDR3 DNA sequence: TGCAGTGCTAGTGTGGGGACTAGAGTTGATCCAGGGGAGCTGTTTTTT.

This clone appeared many times. The rearrangement joins TRBV13 to TRBJ1-2; 7 bases agree with TRBD1. The CDR3 runs 14 residues. J lost 6 bases, V lost 3 bases, and 7 bases had no gene match. CDR1 and CDR2 (germline): PRHDT, FYEKMQ (reference sequence). The DNA of the CDR3 is TGTGCCAGCAGCTTCGGGACAGCGGGCCATGGCTACACCTTC. Translated: CASSFGTAGHGYTF. Filled out from reference TRBV13 and TRBJ1-2, the complete variable domain reads AAGVIQSPRHLIKEKRETATLKCYPIPRHDTVYWYQQGPGQDPQFLISFYEKMQSDKGSIPDRFSAQQFSDYHSELNMSSLELGDSALYFCASSFGTAGHGYTFGSGTRLTVV.

The V gene is TRBV5-5, the J gene TRBJ2-7, with 11 bases matching TRBD1. Germline trimming cut 3 bases from V and 6 bases from J; bases unmatched to any gene: 5. Germline V gene sequence: CDR1 SGHKS, CDR2 YYEKEE (reference sequence). There are 14 residues in the CDR3. The CDR3 here is CASSWAGTGGEQYF. CDR3 nucleotide sequence: TGTGCCAGCAGCTGGGCTGGGACAGGGGGCGAGCAGTACTTC. Using reference TRBV5-5 and TRBJ2-7 for the parts outside the CDR3, the full variable domain is DAGVTQSPTHLIKTRGQQVTLRCSPISGHKSVSWYQQVLGQGPQFIFQYYEKEERGRGNFPDRFSARQFPNYSSELNVNALLLGDSALYLCASSWAGTGGEQYFGPGTRLTVT.

The chain employs TRBV15 and TRBJ1-1; D possibly corresponds to TRBD1 (5 bases). The germline gives CDR1 LNHNV, CDR2 YYDKDF (reference sequence). The ends were cut back, 0 bases at V and 4 bases at J, with 9 bases in the middle. This CDR3 has 14 residues. The CDR3 sequence: CATSRDRGSTEAFF. For the CDR3, the DNA is TGTGCCACCAGCAGAGATAGGGGATCCACTGAAGCTTTCTTT.

CDR3 sequence: CATSDTGNSNTIYF. The CDR3 nucleotides read TGTGCCACCAGTGACACAGGGAATAGCAACACCATATATTTT. The V and J genes are TRBV24-1 and TRBJ1-3; perhaps TRBD1 as D (6 bases). V was cut by 4 bases and J by 7 bases, with 13 bases left in between. The CDR3 runs 14 residues. CDR1 is KGHDR and CDR2 is SFDVKD in the germline V gene.

This chain uses TRBV30 with TRBJ1-4, with 10 positions matching TRBD1. With 0 bases clipped from V and 8 bases from J, the junction kept 9 bases outside the gene matches. Germline CDR1 and CDR2: GTSNPN and SVGIG (reference sequence). This CDR3 has 16 amino acids. This chain's CDR3 is CAWSVSYPGQGEKLFF. CDR3 DNA: TGTGCCTGGAGTGTATCGTATCCGGGACAGGGGGAAAAACTGTTTTTT.

The rearrangement uses TRBV5-1 and TRBJ1-3; D not certain. This CDR3 region has 17 residues. Trimming cost V 0 bases and J 0 bases, with 13 bases left between them. CDR1 is SGHRS and CDR2 is YFSETQ in the germline V gene. CDR3 amino acids: CASSLDSGFSSGNTIYF. The DNA of the CDR3 is TGCGCCAGCAGCTTGGATTCGGGATTCTCCTCTGGAAACACCATATATTTT.

With respect to this clone: The same CDR3 arises from other DNA sequences in this sample as well. This chain connects TRBV2 to TRBJ1-1; 7 positions agree with TRBD1. J lost 0 bases, V lost 4 bases, and 2 bases had no gene match. CDR1 and CDR2 from the germline V gene are SNHLY and FYNNEI. The CDR3 extends over 14 amino acids. DNA of the CDR3: TGTGCCAGCAGTGGACAGGGTTTGAACACTGAAGCTTTCTTT. The encoded protein is CASSGQGLNTEAFF. Using reference TRBV2 and TRBJ1-1 for the parts outside the CDR3, the full variable domain is EPEVTQTPSHQVTQMGQEVILRCVPISNHLYFYWYRQILGQKVEFLVSFYNNEISEKSEIFDDQFSVERPDGSNFTLKIRSTKLEDSAMYFCASSGQGLNTEAFFGQGTRLTVV.

This chain connects TRBV9 to TRBJ2-2, with 7 bases lining up with TRBD1. Germline-derived CDR1 and CDR2 are SGDLS and YYNGEE. The CDR3 totals 15 residues. V gave up 3 bases and J gave up 0 bases; unmatched junction bases: 2. CDR3 loop: CASSAGTANTGELFF. Here the CDR3 DNA reads TGTGCCAGCAGCGCCGGGACAGCGAACACCGGGGAGCTGTTTTTT.

The chain carries TRBV28 and TRBJ2-7; TRBD2 matches at 10 bases. J gave up 2 bases and V 10 bases, and 17 bases lay outside the gene matches. The germline V gene encodes CDR1 MDHEN and CDR2 SYDVKM. The CDR3 consists of 17 residues. The CDR3 DNA is TGTGCCACTACCCAAGCGGGAGGGCGGATTATCGCCTACGAGCAGTACTTC. Residues: CATTQAGGRIIAYEQYF.

The V call is TRBV28, the J call TRBJ1-2; D perhaps matches TRBD1 (5 bases). V was cut by 1 base and J by 1 base, with 13 bases left in between. From germline, CDR1 is MDHEN and CDR2 SYDVKM. The CDR3 is 16 residues long. CDR3 sequence reads: CASSLFRGLLNYGYTF. As DNA, the CDR3 is TGTGCCAGCAGTTTATTTCGGGGGTTACTTAACTATGGCTACACCTTC.

The rearrangement uses TRBV2 and TRBJ1-1, with D maybe TRBD1 (5 bases). The CDR3 has 14 residues. V gave up 7 bases and J gave up 3 bases, with 15 bases separating them. Germline V CDR1 and CDR2: SNHLY, FYNNEI. The CDR3 DNA is TGTGCCAGCATGGTGGGGGGATCGGACACTGAAGCTTTCTTT. Translation: CASMVGGSDTEAFF.

This rearrangement joins TRBV4-1 to TRBJ2-3; possible D gene TRBD2, 5 bases. V was cut by 0 bases and J by 0 bases, with 7 bases left in between. Per the germline V gene, CDR1 is MGHRA and CDR2 is YSYEKL. The CDR3 is 15 residues long. This chain's CDR3 is CASSQDRTSTDTQYF. CDR3 nucleotide sequence: TGCGCCAGCAGCCAAGATCGGACTAGCACAGATACGCAGTATTTT.

The V gene is TRBV28, the J gene TRBJ2-1; D is possibly TRBD2 (5 bases). Germline assignment: CDR1 MDHEN and CDR2 SYDVKM. The V gene lost 6 bases and the J gene lost 4 bases, with 13 bases spanning the gap. CDR3 size: 14 residues. In DNA, the CDR3 is TGTGCCAGCAGCTTGCCGGGATCTTACAATGAGCAGTTCTTC. It specifies CASSLPGSYNEQFF.

The rearrangement joins TRBV19 to TRBJ2-2, with a weak D call TRBD2 (6 bases). Germline CDR1 LNHDA, CDR2 SQIVND (reference sequence). V was shortened by 5 bases and J by 2 bases, with 12 bases between the two germline ends. The CDR3 loop spans 15 amino acids. The CDR3 protein is CASSWGTVNTGELFF. CDR3 DNA: TGTGCCAGTAGTTGGGGGACTGTAAACACCGGGGAGCTGTTTTTT.